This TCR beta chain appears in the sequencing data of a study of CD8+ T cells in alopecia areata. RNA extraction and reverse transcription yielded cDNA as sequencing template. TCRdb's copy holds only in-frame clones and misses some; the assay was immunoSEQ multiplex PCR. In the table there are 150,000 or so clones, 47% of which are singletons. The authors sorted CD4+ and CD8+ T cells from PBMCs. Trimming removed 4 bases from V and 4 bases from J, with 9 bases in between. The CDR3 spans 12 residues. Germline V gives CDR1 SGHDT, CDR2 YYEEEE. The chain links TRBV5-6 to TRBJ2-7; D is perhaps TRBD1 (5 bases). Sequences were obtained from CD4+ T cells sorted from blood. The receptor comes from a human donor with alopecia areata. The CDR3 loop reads CASSETDYEQYF. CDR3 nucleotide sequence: TGTGCCAGCAGCGAGACAGATTACGAGCAGTACTTC.